The present T cell receptor (beta chain) was sequenced within a study of shared clonotypes between healthy human individuals. Among the donors, all were Caucasian adults who lived in Nashville, Tennessee. Notes on this clone: What it binds is not known.

Study-level findings and limits: Larger estimated richness was generally seen in naive subsets than in memory subsets. Clonotypes shared by all four sorted-subset donors had higher generation probabilities than non-shared clonotypes. Naive CD4 clonotype sharing across a handful of donors was roughly 5%.

Produced via immunoSEQ multiplex PCR; TCRdb's table is partial and in-frame only. The sample shows 300,000 to 400,000 clones, less than 85% of them seen only once. Sequenced input: memory CD4+ T cells sorted from blood. Subset reported: CD45RA-negative fraction. The receptor comes from a man under 40 in good health.

In nucleotides, the CDR3 is TGTGCCAGCCGAACTACGGGACAGGGGGTCCCAGCGGCCTACGAGCAGTACTTC. Residues: CASRTTGQGVPAAYEQYF. V gene TRBV27 combines with J gene TRBJ2-7; TRBD1 matches 11 bases. V shed 8 bases and J 2 bases; nucleotides not matched to a gene: 17. The germline V gene has CDR1 MNHEY and CDR2 SMNVEV (reference sequence). The CDR3 is 18 residues long.